This T cell receptor (beta chain) was obtained from a study of CD8 T cells in ankylosing spondylitis. In this sample, this clonotype turned up a few times. No antigen is known for it. Study-level points and caveats: Disease-linked clones bore a CD8+ phenotype, appearing relatively rarely in peripheral blood. Several highly homologous variants made up a TCR beta motif, and this motif appeared characteristic of ankylosing spondylitis blood.

TCRdb reprocessed the 5' RACE reads via MiXCR and lists one record per CDR3 protein. The sample has about 540,000 distinct CDR3 sequences; 12% are singletons. Trimming removed 1 base at V and 7 bases at J, with 13 bases between. The CDR3 is made up of 15 amino acids. CDR1 is SEHNR, CDR2 FQNEAQ, per germline (reference sequence). Sequencing was performed on blood, either unsorted or a sorted T cell fraction (not recorded which). This receptor was obtained from a male donor with ankylosing spondylitis. The rearrangement uses TRBV7-9 and TRBJ1-4; D not resolved. The CDR3 here is CASSLGIARAEKLFF. The CDR3 DNA sequence: TGTGCCAGCAGCTTAGGGATCGCAAGGGCTGAAAAACTGTTTTTT. The variable domain in full, with the rest retrieved from reference TRBV7-9 and TRBJ1-4, is DTGVSQNPRHKITKRGQNVTFRCDPISEHNRLYWYRQTLGQGPEFLTYFQNEAQLEKSRLLSDRFSAERPKGSFSTLEIQRTEQGDSAMYLCASSLGIARAEKLFFGSGTQLSVL.